This T cell receptor (beta chain) was profiled in a study of blood T cell repertoires in COVID-19. Study-wide background: The analysed material was cDNA or gDNA that came from T cells, B-cell-depleted T cells, or PBMCs.

J gave up 7 bases and V 2 bases, and 10 bases lay outside the gene matches. Germline CDR1 is LGHNA and CDR2 is YSLEER. This CDR3 is 16 amino acids long. Produced via immunoSEQ multiplex PCR; TCRdb's table is partial and in-frame only. In the table there are 70,000 to 95,000 clones, 80% of which are singletons. V is TRBV4-3 and J is TRBJ2-3, with TRBD1 matching over 9 bases. Sequenced material: peripheral blood. The clonotype comes from a woman aged 40-49 years with active or convalescent COVID-19. CDR3 region: CASSQNSQGARNTQYF. The CDR3 DNA follows: TGCGCCAGCAGCCAAAACTCACAGGGGGCGCGAAATACGCAGTATTTT.